One sample yielded the 28 T cell receptor beta chains listed below, sequenced in a study of blood T cells in healthy people across ages. The use of a sample-barcoded 5' primer and a J-beta primer mix characterized a second PCR of roughly 7 to 11 cycles. TCRdb reprocessed the 5' RACE reads via MiXCR and lists one record per CDR3 protein. Here the sample spans roughly 730,000 distinct CDR3 sequences, 45% to 70% being singletons. The material sequenced was blood. The origin of the receptors is a man aged 40-50 years in good health.

Only one count was recorded for this clonotype. The chain couples TRBV11-3 to TRBJ1-2; possible D gene TRBD1, 6 bases. The CDR3 runs to 14 residues. Per the germline V gene, CDR1 is SGHNT and CDR2 is YENEEA. Trimming took off 2 bases at V and 5 bases at J, with 12 bases between the two ends. CDR3 nucleotides: TGTGCCAGCAGCTTAAACAGGGCAGGGTATGGCTACACCTTC. Translated, it gives CASSLNRAGYGYTF.

This clonotype was picked up a small number of times. The CDR3 DNA sequence: TGTGCCAGCAGCTTGTCACTCCTAGAGACCCAGTACTTC. Amino acids: CASSLSLLETQYF. The chain carries TRBV5-4 and TRBJ2-5, with no clear D. The germline V gene has CDR1 SGHNT and CDR2 YYREEE (reference sequence). The CDR3 contains 13 residues. Trimming took 1 base from V and 4 from J, leaving 8 bases between them.

The CDR3 DNA reads as TGCAGCGTTGGTAAGGCGGCCTTGAACACTGAAGCTTTCTTT. Protein sequence: CSVGKAALNTEAFF. The chain couples TRBV29-1 to TRBJ1-1; D is ambiguous. The CDR3 has 14 residues. The V end was cut by 4 bases, the J end by 0 bases, with 12 bases between. Germline CDR1 reads SQVTM; CDR2 reads ANQGSEA.

This clonotype has more than one count but fewer than ten. This chain joins TRBV6-2 or TRBV6-3 and TRBJ2-2, with 8 bases aligning to TRBD2. The CDR3 is 17 residues long. Germline V lookup: CDR1 MNHEY, CDR2 SVGEGT. With V trimmed by 3 bases and J by 6 bases, 12 bases remained unmatched. The CDR3 coding sequence is TGTGCCAGCAGTTATTTCCGTAGGCGGGAGGTTTCCGGGGAGCTGTTTTTT. The encoded protein is CASSYFRRREVSGELFF.

This clonotype has only a few counts. This sequence joins TRBV27 and TRBJ2-1; D gene ambiguous. V was clipped by 5 bases and J by 4 bases, with 12 bases between them. The CDR3 has 14 amino acids. CDR1 is MNHEY and CDR2 is SMNVEV in the germline V gene (reference sequence). DNA for the CDR3: TGTGCCAGCAGTGCTCTGGACGGATACAATGAGCAGTTCTTC. Protein: CASSALDGYNEQFF.

This clonotype was found many times. This chain connects TRBV27 to TRBJ2-1; no firm D call. The J call is uncertain, as TRBJ2-7 better fits the DNA end. The CDR3 runs 14 residues. Germline V gene data show CDR1 as MNHEY and CDR2 as SMNVEV (reference sequence). The CDR3, as DNA: TGTGCCAGCAGTTTATACTTACCCTACAATGAGCAGTACTTC. This translates into CASSLYLPYNEQYF.

This clonotype has a handful of counts. This rearrangement joins TRBV28 to TRBJ2-7; 8 nucleotides line up with TRBD2. The CDR3 totals 15 residues. Looked up from germline, CDR1 is MDHEN and CDR2 is SYDVKM. J was trimmed by 4 bases and V by 4 bases; bases with no gene match: 9. The DNA of the CDR3 is TGTGCCAGCAGTTCTTACCAGCGGGGGACGTACGAGCAGTACTTC. This translates into CASSSYQRGTYEQYF.

The chain has TRBV9 and TRBJ2-1, with 8 bases that match TRBD2. The germline CDR1 and CDR2 sequences are SGDLS and YYNGEE. V shed 0 bases, J shed 6 bases, and the junction held 5 bases outside the gene matches. CDR3 size: 15 residues. CDR3 loop: CASSVVGGGSNEQFF. The CDR3 nucleotides read TGTGCCAGCAGCGTAGTAGGCGGGGGGAGCAATGAGCAGTTCTTC. The full variable domain, its missing parts supplied by reference TRBV9 and TRBJ2-1, is DSGVTQTPKHLITATGQRVTLRCSPRSGDLSVYWYQQSLDQGLQFLIQYYNGEERAKGNILERFSAQQFPDLHSELNLSSLELGDSALYFCASSVVGGGSNEQFFGPGTRLTVL.

The chain joins TRBV12-3 or TRBV12-4 to TRBJ2-3; 8 bases map to TRBD2. The CDR3 contains 15 residues. Germline trimming cut 6 bases from V and 4 bases from J; bases unmatched to any gene: 9. The DNA of the CDR3 is TGTGCCAGCAGGAAGCGGGGGCGAGGTGCAGATACGCAGTATTTT. Its protein product is CASRKRGRGADTQYF.

The chain has TRBV6-2 or TRBV6-3 and TRBJ1-6; D remains ambiguous. The germline gives CDR1 MNHEY, CDR2 SVGEGT. The CDR3 consists of 15 residues. V lost 5 bases to trimming and J lost 7 bases, with 15 bases between them. DNA of the CDR3: TGTGCCAGCAGTCTTCCCCGGCCAATCAATTCACCCCTCCACTTT. Its translation: CASSLPRPINSPLHF.

The chain employs TRBV20-1 and TRBJ1-2; D remains ambiguous. Germline assignment: CDR1 DFQATT and CDR2 SNEGSKA (reference sequence). Trimming shortened V by 3 bases and J by 2 bases, and 10 bases separated the two germline ends. The CDR3 has 13 amino acids. The chain's CDR3 is CSARAQRNYGYTF. CDR3 nucleotides: TGCAGTGCTAGGGCACAGCGAAACTATGGCTACACCTTC.

This clonotype was observed a handful of times. This sequence joins TRBV6-1 and TRBJ2-5; D may correspond to TRBD1 or TRBD2 (6 bases each). The CDR3 covers 13 residues. Trimming took off 3 bases at V and 5 bases at J, with 10 bases between the two ends. CDR1 and CDR2 (germline): MNHNS, SASEGT. The chain's CDR3 is CASSEGGPETQYF. CDR3 DNA: TGTGCCAGCAGTGAGGGGGGCCCGGAGACCCAGTACTTC.

This clonotype was counted between two and nine times. The chain links TRBV6-6 to TRBJ1-2; TRBD1 aligns across 7 bases. The junction had 8 bases not matched to a gene; V was cut back by 6 bases and J by 4 bases. The germline V gene has CDR1 MNHNY and CDR2 SVGAGI (reference sequence). The CDR3 sequence is 14 residues long. CDR3 region: CASSHRDSPYGYTF. The CDR3 region has the DNA TGTGCCAGCAGCCACAGGGACAGCCCCTATGGCTACACCTTC.

The genes are TRBV29-1 and TRBJ1-2; TRBD1 is a possible D gene (5 bases). The CDR3 spans 13 residues. Germline V lookup: CDR1 SQVTM, CDR2 ANQGSEA. Between the trimmed V and J ends, which lost 4 bases and 2 bases, there was a span of 11 bases. CDR3 in DNA: TGCAGCGTTGTATTTTGGGACAACTATGGCTACACCTTC. Its translation is CSVVFWDNYGYTF.

V gene TRBV2 combines with J gene TRBJ2-4, with a weak D call TRBD1 (5 bases). V was clipped by 8 bases and J by 5 bases, with 16 bases between them. Germline V gene lookup returns CDR1 SNHLY and CDR2 FYNNEI. The CDR3 runs to 14 residues. In nucleotides, the CDR3 is TGTGCCAGCGACTGGACAAAGGCCCAAAACATTCAGTACTTC. Translated, it gives CASDWTKAQNIQYF.

The V gene is TRBV29-1, the J gene TRBJ2-3; D remains ambiguous. The CDR3 extends over 13 amino acids. The V gene's germline CDR1 is SQVTM and CDR2 ANQGSEA. Trimming took off 6 bases at V and 2 bases at J, with 12 bases between the two ends. CDR3 nucleotide sequence: TGCAGCGTCCCTCCCGGTCCCACAGATACGCAGTATTTT. Protein product: CSVPPGPTDTQYF.

The chain has TRBV20-1 and TRBJ2-2, with TRBD2 identical over 12 bases. J gave up 5 bases and V 6 bases, and 10 bases lay outside the gene matches. This CDR3 contains 16 residues. Per the germline V gene, CDR1 is DFQATT and CDR2 is SNEGSKA (reference sequence). This CDR3 reads CSADGLAGPGTGELFF. The DNA for the CDR3 is TGCAGTGCCGACGGACTAGCGGGGCCGGGGACCGGGGAGCTGTTTTTT.

This clonotype has at least ten counts. The chain uses TRBV20-1 and TRBJ2-7, with 8 nucleotides matching TRBD1. The V gene end was trimmed by 1 base and the J gene end by 4 bases; junction bases not matched to a gene: 0. CDR1 DFQATT and CDR2 SNEGSKA come from the germline V gene (reference sequence). The CDR3 consists of 12 residues. The CDR3 is CSARGQGYEQYF. The CDR3 nucleotides are TGCAGTGCTAGAGGACAGGGGTACGAGCAGTACTTC.

A single count supports this clonotype. The chain is built from TRBV5-1 and TRBJ1-5; D is undetermined. The CDR3 is made up of 13 amino acids. The germline V gene encodes CDR1 SGHRS and CDR2 YFSETQ. Trimming removed 5 bases from V and 3 bases from J, with 9 bases in between. This CDR3 is CASREGINQPQHF. The CDR3 DNA reads TGCGCCAGCAGGGAGGGCATCAATCAGCCCCAGCATTTT. The full variable domain, in which reference TRBV5-1 and TRBJ1-5 provide the parts outside the CDR3, is KAGVTQTPRYLIKTRGQQVTLSCSPISGHRSVSWYQQTPGQGLQFLFEYFSETQRNKGNFPGRFSGRQFSNSRSEMNVSTLELGDSALYLCASREGINQPQHFGDGTRLSIL.

The chain uses TRBV20-1 and TRBJ2-5, with TRBD2 matching over 7 bases. Trimming removed 5 bases from V and 5 bases from J; junction bases left unmatched: 8. The CDR3 is made up of 13 amino acids. CDR1 DFQATT and CDR2 SNEGSKA come from the germline V gene (reference sequence). The CDR3 region has the DNA TGCAGTGCTGGGGGGGGAGGCTGGGAGACCCAGTACTTC. Translation: CSAGGGGWETQYF.

The chain links TRBV4-3 to TRBJ2-1, with D possibly TRBD1 on 6 matching bases. V lost 0 bases, J lost 5 bases, and 23 bases lay in between. This CDR3 spans 19 amino acids. Per the germline V gene, CDR1 is LGHNA and CDR2 is YSLEER. The CDR3 region is CASSQDLLDGAGANNEQFF. CDR3 in DNA: TGCGCCAGCAGCCAAGACTTACTCGACGGGGCAGGGGCGAACAATGAGCAGTTCTTC.

This clonotype is a singleton in its sample. The rearrangement links TRBV18 to TRBJ2-7; tentatively, D is TRBD1 (6 bases). Germline V lookup: CDR1 KGHSH, CDR2 LQKENI. The ends were cut back, 3 bases at V and 0 bases at J, with 12 bases in the middle. CDR3 length: 15 residues. CDR3 amino acids: CASSPTGDSSYEQYF. In DNA form, the CDR3 reads TGTGCCAGCTCACCGACAGGCGATAGCTCCTACGAGCAGTACTTC.

The V call is TRBV27, the J call TRBJ2-7, with D perhaps TRBD1 (6 bases). Germline V lookup: CDR1 MNHEY, CDR2 SMNVEV (reference sequence). Trimming removed 2 bases at V and 6 bases at J, with 17 bases between. The CDR3 contains 15 residues. The CDR3 loop is CASSLQAGAVREQYF. The CDR3 nucleotides are TGTGCCAGCAGTTTACAGGCAGGGGCCGTTCGCGAGCAGTACTTC.

The V gene is TRBV5-1, the J gene TRBJ2-7; a possible D gene is TRBD2 (5 bases). Trimming pared 0 bases from V and 4 bases from J, leaving 11 bases between. This CDR3 contains 14 residues. Germline V gene sequence: CDR1 SGHRS, CDR2 YFSETQ. In DNA form, the CDR3 reads TGCGCCAGCAGCTTGGAGACTAACCGTTACGAGCAGTACTTC. This gives the protein CASSLETNRYEQYF.

This clonotype occurred a few times. V is TRBV12-3 or TRBV12-4 and J is TRBJ1-2; D not certain. V was clipped by 5 bases and J by 2 bases, with 9 bases between them. The CDR3 covers 13 residues. CDR3 DNA: TGTGCCAGCAGTAAAGACAAAAACTATGGCTACACCTTC. It specifies CASSKDKNYGYTF.

J is TRBJ1-1 and V is TRBV5-1; no reliable D call. The germline V gene encodes CDR1 SGHRS and CDR2 YFSETQ. The CDR3 is 15 amino acids. V dropped 0 bases and J dropped 2 bases, with 11 bases sitting between them. The CDR3, as DNA: TGCGCCAGCAGCTTGGCCCCAGGTGCCAACACTGAAGCTTTCTTT. Translated: CASSLAPGANTEAFF. Together with reference TRBV5-1 and TRBJ1-1, the CDR3 gives the full variable domain: KAGVTQTPRYLIKTRGQQVTLSCSPISGHRSVSWYQQTPGQGLQFLFEYFSETQRNKGNFPGRFSGRQFSNSRSEMNVSTLELGDSALYLCASSLAPGANTEAFFGQGTRLTVV.

The chain's CDR3 is CASSLMGAWGIMSTDTQYF. The CDR3 nucleotides are TGTGCCAGCAGTTTAATGGGGGCCTGGGGGATTATGAGCACAGATACGCAGTATTTT. The chain links TRBV28 to TRBJ2-3; D possibly corresponds to TRBD1 (6 bases). CDR1 MDHEN and CDR2 SYDVKM come from the germline V gene. V lost 2 bases and J lost 0, with 21 bases in between. The CDR3 runs 19 residues. Using reference TRBV28 and TRBJ2-3 for the parts outside the CDR3, the full variable domain is DVKVTQSSRYLVKRTGEKVFLECVQDMDHENMFWYRQDPGLGLRLIYFSYDVKMKEKGDIPEGYSVSREKKERFSLILESASTNQTSMYLCASSLMGAWGIMSTDTQYFGPGTRLTVL.

V usage is TRBV29-1 and J usage is TRBJ1-1; D gene unclear. The germline CDR1 and CDR2 sequences are SQVTM and ANQGSEA. This CDR3 comprises 13 residues. Between the trimmed V and J ends, which lost 4 bases and 4 bases, there was a span of 13 bases. CDR3 amino acids: CSVGEDPATEAFF. The CDR3 nucleotides are TGCAGCGTTGGGGAGGACCCGGCCACTGAAGCTTTCTTT. Full variable domain (rest looked up from reference TRBV29-1 and TRBJ1-1): SAVISQKPSRDICQRGTSLTIQCQVDSQVTMMFWYRQQPGQSLTLIATANQGSEATYESGFVIDKFPISRPNLTFSTLTVSNMSPEDSSIYLCSVGEDPATEAFFGQGTRLTVV.